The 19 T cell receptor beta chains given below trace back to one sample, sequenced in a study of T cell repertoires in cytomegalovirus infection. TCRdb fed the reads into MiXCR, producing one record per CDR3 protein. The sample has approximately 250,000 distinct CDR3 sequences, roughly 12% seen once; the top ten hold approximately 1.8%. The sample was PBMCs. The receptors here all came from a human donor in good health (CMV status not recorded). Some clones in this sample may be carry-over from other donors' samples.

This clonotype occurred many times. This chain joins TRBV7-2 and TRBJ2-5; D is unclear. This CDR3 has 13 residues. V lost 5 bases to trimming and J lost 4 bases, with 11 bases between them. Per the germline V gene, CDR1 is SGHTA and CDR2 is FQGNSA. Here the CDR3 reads CASSPGVRETQYF. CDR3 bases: TGTGCCAGCAGCCCTGGAGTACGAGAGACCCAGTACTTC.

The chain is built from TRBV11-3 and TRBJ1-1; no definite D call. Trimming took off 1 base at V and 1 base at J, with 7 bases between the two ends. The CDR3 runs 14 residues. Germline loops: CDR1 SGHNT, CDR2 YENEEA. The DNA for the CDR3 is TGTGCCAGCAGCTTAGTTAGGGAGAACACTGAAGCTTTCTTT. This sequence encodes CASSLVRENTEAFF. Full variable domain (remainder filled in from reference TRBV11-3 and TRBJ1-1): EAGVVQSPRYKIIEKKQPVAFWCNPISGHNTLYWYLQNLGQGPELLIRYENEEAVDDSQLPKDRFSAERLKGVDSTLKIQPAELGDSAVYLCASSLVRENTEAFFGQGTRLTVV.

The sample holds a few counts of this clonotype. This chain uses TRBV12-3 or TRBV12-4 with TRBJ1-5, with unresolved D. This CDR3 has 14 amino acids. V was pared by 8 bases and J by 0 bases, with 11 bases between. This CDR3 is CASRGSYSNQPQHF. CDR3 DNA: TGTGCCAGCCGCGGGTCTTATAGCAATCAGCCCCAGCATTTT.

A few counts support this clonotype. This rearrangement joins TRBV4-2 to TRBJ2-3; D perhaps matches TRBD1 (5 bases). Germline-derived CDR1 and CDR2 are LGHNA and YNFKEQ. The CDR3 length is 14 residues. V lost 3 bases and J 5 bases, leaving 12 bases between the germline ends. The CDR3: CASSQAGWIDTQYF. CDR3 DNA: TGTGCCAGCAGCCAGGCAGGGTGGATAGATACGCAGTATTTT.

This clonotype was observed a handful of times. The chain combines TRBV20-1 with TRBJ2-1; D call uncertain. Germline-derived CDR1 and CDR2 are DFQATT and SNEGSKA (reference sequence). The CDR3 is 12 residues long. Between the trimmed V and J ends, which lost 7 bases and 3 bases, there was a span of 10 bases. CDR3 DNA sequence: TGCAGTGTGAACGGTATCTACAATGAGCAGTTCTTC. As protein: CSVNGIYNEQFF.

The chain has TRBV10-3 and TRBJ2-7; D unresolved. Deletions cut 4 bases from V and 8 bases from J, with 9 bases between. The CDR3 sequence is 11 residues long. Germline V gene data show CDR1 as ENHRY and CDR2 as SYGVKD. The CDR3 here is CAISVKNKQYF. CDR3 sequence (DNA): TGTGCCATCAGTGTGAAAAACAAGCAGTACTTC.

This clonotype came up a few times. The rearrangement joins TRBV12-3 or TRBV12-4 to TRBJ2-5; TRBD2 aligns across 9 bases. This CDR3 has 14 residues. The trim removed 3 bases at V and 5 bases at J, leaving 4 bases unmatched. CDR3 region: CASSFPTSGETQYF. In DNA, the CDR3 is TGTGCCAGCAGTTTCCCTACTAGCGGGGAGACCCAGTACTTC.

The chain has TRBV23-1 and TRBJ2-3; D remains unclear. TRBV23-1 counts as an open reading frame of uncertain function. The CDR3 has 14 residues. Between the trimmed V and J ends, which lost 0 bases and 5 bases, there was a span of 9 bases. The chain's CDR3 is CASSQSGKEDTQYF. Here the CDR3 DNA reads TGCGCCAGCAGTCAATCGGGAAAAGAAGATACGCAGTATTTT.

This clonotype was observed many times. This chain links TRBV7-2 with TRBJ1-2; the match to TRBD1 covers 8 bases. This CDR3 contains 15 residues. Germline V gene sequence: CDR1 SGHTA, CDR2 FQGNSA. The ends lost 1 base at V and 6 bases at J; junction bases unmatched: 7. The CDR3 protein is CASSLEAGGANGYTF. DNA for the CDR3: TGTGCCAGCAGCTTAGAGGCAGGGGGCGCAAATGGCTACACCTTC.

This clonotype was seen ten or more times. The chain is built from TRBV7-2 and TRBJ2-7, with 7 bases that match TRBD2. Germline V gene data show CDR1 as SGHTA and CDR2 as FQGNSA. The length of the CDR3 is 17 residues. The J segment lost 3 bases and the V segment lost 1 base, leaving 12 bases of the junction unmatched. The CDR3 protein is CASSLEASGGGYYEQYF. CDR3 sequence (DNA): TGTGCCAGCAGCTTAGAGGCCTCGGGGGGAGGGTACTACGAGCAGTACTTC.

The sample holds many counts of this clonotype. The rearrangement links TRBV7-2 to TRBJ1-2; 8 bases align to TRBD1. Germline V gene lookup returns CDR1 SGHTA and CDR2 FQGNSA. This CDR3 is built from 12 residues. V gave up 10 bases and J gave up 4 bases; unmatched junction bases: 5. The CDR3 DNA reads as TGTGCCACCGGGGACAGGAGCTATGGCTACACCTTC. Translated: CATGDRSYGYTF.

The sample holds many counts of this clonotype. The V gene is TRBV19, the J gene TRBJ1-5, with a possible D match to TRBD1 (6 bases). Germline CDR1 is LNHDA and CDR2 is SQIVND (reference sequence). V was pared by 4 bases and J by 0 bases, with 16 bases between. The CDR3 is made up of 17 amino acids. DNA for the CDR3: TGTGCCAGTAGTACGCCCGGACAGCTGTTTAGCAATCAGCCCCAGCATTTT. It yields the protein CASSTPGQLFSNQPQHF.

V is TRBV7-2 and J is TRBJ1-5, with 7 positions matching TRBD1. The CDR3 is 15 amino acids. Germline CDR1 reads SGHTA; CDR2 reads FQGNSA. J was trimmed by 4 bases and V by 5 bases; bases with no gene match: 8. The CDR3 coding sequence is TGTGCCAGCAGCCAGCAAGGGACAGTTAATCAGCCCCAGCATTTT. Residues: CASSQQGTVNQPQHF. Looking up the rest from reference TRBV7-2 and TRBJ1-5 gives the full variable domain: GAGVSQSPSNKVTEKGKDVELRCDPISGHTALYWYRQSLGQGLEFLIYFQGNSAPDKSGLPSDRFSAERTGGSVSTLTIQRTQQEDSAVYLCASSQQGTVNQPQHFGDGTRLSIL.

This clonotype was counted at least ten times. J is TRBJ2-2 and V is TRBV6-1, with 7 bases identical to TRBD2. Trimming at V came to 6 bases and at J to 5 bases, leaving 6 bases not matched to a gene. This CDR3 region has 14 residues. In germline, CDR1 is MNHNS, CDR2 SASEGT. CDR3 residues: CASSPLGGTGELFF. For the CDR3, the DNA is TGTGCCAGCAGCCCCCTCGGGGGGACCGGGGAGCTGTTTTTT.

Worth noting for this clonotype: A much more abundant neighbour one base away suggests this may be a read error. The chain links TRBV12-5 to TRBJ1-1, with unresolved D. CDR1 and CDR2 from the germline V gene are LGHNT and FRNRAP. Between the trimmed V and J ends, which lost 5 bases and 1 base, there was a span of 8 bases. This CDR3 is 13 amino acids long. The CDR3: CASGPTRNTEAFF. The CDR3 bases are TGTGCTAGTGGTCCCACCAGGAACACTGAAGCTTTCTTT. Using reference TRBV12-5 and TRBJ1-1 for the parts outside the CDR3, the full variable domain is DARVTQTPRHKVTEMGQEVTMRCQPILGHNTVFWYRQTMMQGLELLAYFRNRAPLDDSGMPKDRFSAEMPDATLATLKIQPSEPRDSAVYFCASGPTRNTEAFFGQGTRLTVV.

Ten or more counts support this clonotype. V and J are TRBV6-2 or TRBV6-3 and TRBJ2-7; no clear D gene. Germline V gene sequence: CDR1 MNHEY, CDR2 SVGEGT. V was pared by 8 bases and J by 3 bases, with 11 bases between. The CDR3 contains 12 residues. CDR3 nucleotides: TGTGCCAGCCACCGGCTGGGCTACGAGCAGTACTTC. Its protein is CASHRLGYEQYF.

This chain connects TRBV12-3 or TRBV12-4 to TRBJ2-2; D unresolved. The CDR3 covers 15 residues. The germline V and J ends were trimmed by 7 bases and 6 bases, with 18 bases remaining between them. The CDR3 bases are TGTGCCAGCAACTTGGGCGACTTATCCGCCGGGGAGCTGTTTTTT. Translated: CASNLGDLSAGELFF.

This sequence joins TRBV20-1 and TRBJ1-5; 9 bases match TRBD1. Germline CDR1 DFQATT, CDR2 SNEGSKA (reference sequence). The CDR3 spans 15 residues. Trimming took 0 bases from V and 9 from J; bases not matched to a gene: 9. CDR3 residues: CSARDGVRQGGPQHF. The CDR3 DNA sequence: TGCAGTGCTAGAGATGGGGTTCGACAGGGGGGGCCCCAGCATTTT.

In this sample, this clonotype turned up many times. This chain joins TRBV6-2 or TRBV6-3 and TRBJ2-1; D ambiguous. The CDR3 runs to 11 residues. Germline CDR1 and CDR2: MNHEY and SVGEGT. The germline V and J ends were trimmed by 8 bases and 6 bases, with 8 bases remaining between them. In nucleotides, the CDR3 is TGTGCCAGCTTGGCTGCCAATGAGCAGTTCTTC. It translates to CASLAANEQFF.